Listed below are T cell receptor beta chains from one sample, sequenced in a study of regulatory T cells in long-lasting Graves disease. Each CDR3 protein is one row after TCRdb ran MiXCR on the multiplex PCR reads. Here the sample spans around 450,000 distinct CDR3 sequences, around 16% being singletons. The same sample was also studied in work on T cells in Graves' hyperthyroidism and ophthalmopathy.

This specimen consisted of peripheral blood mononuclear cells (PBMCs), obtained at new diagnosis, from a patient treated with antithyroid drugs. The receptors originated from a woman aged 40 to 50 with Graves disease. The conserved cysteine and the conserved F or W are not part of the CDR3 here. Fields, in order: D gene, V gene, J gene, CDR3 protein. The D gene is left open where the match is weak.

d_call: -
v_call: TRBV24-1
j_call: TRBJ2-2
cdr3_aa: ATSDSDSTGELF

d_call: -
v_call: TRBV3-1
j_call: TRBJ2-7
cdr3_aa: ASSQGWDFSYEQY

d_call: TRBD1
v_call: TRBV11-2
j_call: TRBJ2-2
cdr3_aa: ASSLLTGVTGELF

d_call: TRBD2
v_call: TRBV5-1
j_call: TRBJ2-1
cdr3_aa: ASSPPIAGYNEQF

d_call: TRBD2
v_call: TRBV7-2
j_call: TRBJ2-7
cdr3_aa: ASSSRLAGGSHEQY

d_call: TRBD2
v_call: TRBV29-1
j_call: TRBJ2-5
cdr3_aa: SVGDYRETQY

d_call: -
v_call: TRBV6-2/TRBV6-3
j_call: TRBJ1-1
cdr3_aa: ASSYGRGWNTEAF

d_call: -
v_call: TRBV6-2/TRBV6-3
j_call: TRBJ2-5
cdr3_aa: ASSLDLLVTQY

d_call: -
v_call: TRBV24-1
j_call: TRBJ1-5
cdr3_aa: ATSPQGWDQPQH

d_call: TRBD2
v_call: TRBV6-5
j_call: TRBJ2-2
cdr3_aa: ASSYSSGATGELF

d_call: -
v_call: TRBV28
j_call: TRBJ2-4
cdr3_aa: ASSMPREFKSENIQY

d_call: TRBD1
v_call: TRBV19
j_call: TRBJ2-2
cdr3_aa: ASSMTGSSDTASTGELF

d_call: TRBD1
v_call: TRBV27
j_call: TRBJ2-7
cdr3_aa: ASGRGTGVFEQY

d_call: -
v_call: TRBV10-3
j_call: TRBJ2-7
cdr3_aa: AISESARRSSYEQY

d_call: -
v_call: TRBV12-3/TRBV12-4
j_call: TRBJ1-1
cdr3_aa: ASRLTGEAF

d_call: -
v_call: TRBV7-9
j_call: TRBJ1-4
cdr3_aa: ASSLKDYRATNEKLF

d_call: -
v_call: TRBV28
j_call: TRBJ1-3
cdr3_aa: ASSHGLRTGNTIY

d_call: TRBD1
v_call: TRBV20-1
j_call: TRBJ2-1
cdr3_aa: SAATGVLYNEQF

d_call: -
v_call: TRBV7-8
j_call: TRBJ2-3
cdr3_aa: ASSLVGGDTQY

d_call: TRBD1
v_call: TRBV18
j_call: TRBJ1-6
cdr3_aa: ASSPSGQGNSPLH

d_call: TRBD1
v_call: TRBV29-1
j_call: TRBJ2-1
cdr3_aa: SVAGQARYNEQF

d_call: -
v_call: TRBV18
j_call: TRBJ1-3
cdr3_aa: ASSPRQDPYSGNTIY

d_call: -
v_call: TRBV13
j_call: TRBJ2-7
cdr3_aa: ASSLWVRYEQY

d_call: TRBD1
v_call: TRBV6-1
j_call: TRBJ1-2
cdr3_aa: ASSHGQGRNYGYT

d_call: -
v_call: TRBV7-9
j_call: TRBJ2-7
cdr3_aa: ASSLGVGDEQY

d_call: -
v_call: TRBV12-3/TRBV12-4
j_call: TRBJ2-3
cdr3_aa: ASTTASTDTQY

d_call: -
v_call: TRBV27
j_call: TRBJ1-5
cdr3_aa: ASSPSPEQSSNQPQH

d_call: -
v_call: TRBV28
j_call: TRBJ2-1
cdr3_aa: ASRQVASSYNEQF

d_call: TRBD2
v_call: TRBV3-1
j_call: TRBJ2-1
cdr3_aa: ASTRGLAGPNEQF

d_call: TRBD1
v_call: TRBV2
j_call: TRBJ1-1
cdr3_aa: ASSDPGTGSLNTEAF

d_call: -
v_call: TRBV28
j_call: TRBJ2-3
cdr3_aa: ASSLGLGGY

d_call: TRBD2
v_call: TRBV6-1
j_call: TRBJ2-7
cdr3_aa: ASQTSGSPYEQY

d_call: TRBD2
v_call: TRBV9
j_call: TRBJ2-3
cdr3_aa: ASSEIAGPTDTQY

d_call: TRBD2
v_call: TRBV7-9
j_call: TRBJ2-5
cdr3_aa: ASSLNLAGGGETQY

d_call: -
v_call: TRBV6-5
j_call: TRBJ1-4
cdr3_aa: ASSYSSQAVNEKLF

d_call: TRBD2
v_call: TRBV6-2/TRBV6-3
j_call: TRBJ2-3
cdr3_aa: ASSFSSGSPDTQY

d_call: TRBD2
v_call: TRBV7-6
j_call: TRBJ2-1
cdr3_aa: ASSLAAAGVGNEQF

d_call: TRBD1
v_call: TRBV5-1
j_call: TRBJ2-3
cdr3_aa: ASSLATGQGSTDTQY

d_call: -
v_call: TRBV12-3/TRBV12-4
j_call: TRBJ1-1
cdr3_aa: ASSFAGAEAF

d_call: -
v_call: TRBV30
j_call: TRBJ2-3
cdr3_aa: AWSRGSRDTQY

d_call: -
v_call: TRBV28
j_call: TRBJ2-7
cdr3_aa: ASRDPLRRSSYEQY

d_call: -
v_call: TRBV6-1
j_call: TRBJ2-7
cdr3_aa: ASTNRVHEQY

d_call: TRBD1
v_call: TRBV27
j_call: TRBJ2-7
cdr3_aa: ASSLEQGMNYEQY

d_call: -
v_call: TRBV14
j_call: TRBJ2-1
cdr3_aa: ASSQWGNEQF

d_call: TRBD1
v_call: TRBV28
j_call: TRBJ1-6
cdr3_aa: ASSPGTVSYNSPLH

d_call: TRBD1
v_call: TRBV6-2/TRBV6-3
j_call: TRBJ1-2
cdr3_aa: ASSYSDRGRDYGYT

d_call: TRBD2
v_call: TRBV12-3/TRBV12-4
j_call: TRBJ2-1
cdr3_aa: ASSLHSPREGPNEQF

d_call: -
v_call: TRBV7-2
j_call: TRBJ1-2
cdr3_aa: ASSFRNSRATNYGYT

d_call: TRBD1
v_call: TRBV7-3
j_call: TRBJ2-3
cdr3_aa: ASSYGAGGADTQY

d_call: -
v_call: TRBV24-1
j_call: TRBJ2-7
cdr3_aa: ATVRRYYEQY